Below are 5 T cell receptor beta chains sequenced from a single sample in a study of T cell responses to AZD1222 COVID-19 vaccine. The repertoire was sequenced with immunoSEQ multiplex PCR; TCRdb's copy has only in-frame clones and lacks some. The sample carries about 130,000 clones, 86% recorded once. The sequenced sample was peripheral blood, obtained on day 0 of AZD1222 vaccination. The receptors shown here come from an adult in good health.

The chain links TRBV5-6 to TRBJ2-7; D could derive from TRBD1 or TRBD2 (6 bases each). Germline loops: CDR1 SGHDT, CDR2 YYEEEE. Trimming cost V 0 bases and J 6 bases, with 10 bases left between them. CDR3 length equals 13 residues. CDR3 DNA sequence: TGTGCCAGCAGCTTGGGTGGGGGGCGCGAGCAGTACTTC. Protein sequence: CASSLGGGREQYF.

V is TRBV5-4 and J is TRBJ1-3; D is uncertain. This CDR3 contains 15 residues. V was pared by 4 bases and J by 0 bases, with 11 bases between. Germline lookup yields CDR1 SGHNT and CDR2 YYREEE (reference sequence). The CDR3 is CASSESWNSGNTIYF. The DNA for the CDR3 is TGTGCCAGCAGCGAGAGCTGGAACTCTGGAAACACCATATATTTT.

The chain couples TRBV6-1 to TRBJ1-6; D not certain. The V end lost 2 bases, the J end lost 5 bases, and 10 bases lay between the germline ends. The CDR3 is made up of 15 amino acids. The V gene's germline CDR1 is MNHNS and CDR2 SASEGT. The CDR3 is CASSELVTDNSPLHF. The CDR3 DNA sequence: TGTGCCAGCAGTGAACTTGTGACGGATAATTCACCCCTCCACTTT.

The DNA for the CDR3 is TGTGCCAGCAGTTACCAGGGAGATACGCAGTATTTT. As protein: CASSYQGDTQYF. J is TRBJ2-3 and V is TRBV6-2 or TRBV6-3; D perhaps matches TRBD1 (5 bases). V was shortened by 2 bases and J by 5 bases, with 5 bases between the two germline ends. This CDR3 comprises 12 residues. The germline V gene encodes CDR1 MNHEY and CDR2 SVGEGT.

CDR3 sequence (DNA): TGTGCCAGCAGACCGGGCCTATCAGCGAGGAACACCGGGGAGCTGTTTTTT. This gives the protein CASRPGLSARNTGELFF. The J gene is TRBJ2-2, the V gene TRBV7-9; D is unclear. Germline CDR1 reads SEHNR; CDR2 reads FQNEAQ (reference sequence). Trimming pared 6 bases from V and 1 base from J, leaving 18 bases between. The CDR3 has 17 amino acids.